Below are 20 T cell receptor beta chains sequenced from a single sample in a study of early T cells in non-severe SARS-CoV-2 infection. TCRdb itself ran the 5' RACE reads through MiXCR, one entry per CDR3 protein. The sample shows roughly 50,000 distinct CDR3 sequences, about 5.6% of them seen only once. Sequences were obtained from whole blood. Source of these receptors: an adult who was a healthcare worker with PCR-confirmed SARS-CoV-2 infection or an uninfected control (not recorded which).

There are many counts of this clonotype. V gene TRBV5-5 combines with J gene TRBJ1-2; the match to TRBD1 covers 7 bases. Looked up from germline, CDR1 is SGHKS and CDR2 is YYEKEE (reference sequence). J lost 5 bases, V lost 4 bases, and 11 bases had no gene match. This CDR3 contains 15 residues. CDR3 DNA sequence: TGTGCCAGCAGCCCGGATGAGGGGGCGCGTTATGGCTACACCTTC. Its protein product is CASSPDEGARYGYTF.

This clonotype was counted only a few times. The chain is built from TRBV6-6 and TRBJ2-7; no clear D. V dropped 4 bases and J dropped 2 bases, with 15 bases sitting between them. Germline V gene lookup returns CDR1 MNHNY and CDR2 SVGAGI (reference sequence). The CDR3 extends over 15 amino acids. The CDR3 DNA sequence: TGTGCCAGCAGTTCGGAGAGGACGCAGACCTACGAGCAGTACTTC. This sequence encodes CASSSERTQTYEQYF.

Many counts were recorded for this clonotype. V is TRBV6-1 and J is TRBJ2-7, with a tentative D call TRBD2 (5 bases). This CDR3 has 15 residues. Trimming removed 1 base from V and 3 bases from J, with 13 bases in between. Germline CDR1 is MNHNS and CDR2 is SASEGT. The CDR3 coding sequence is TGTGCCAGCAGTGAAGTTTCGGGGAAGGGCTACGAGCAGTACTTC. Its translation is CASSEVSGKGYEQYF.

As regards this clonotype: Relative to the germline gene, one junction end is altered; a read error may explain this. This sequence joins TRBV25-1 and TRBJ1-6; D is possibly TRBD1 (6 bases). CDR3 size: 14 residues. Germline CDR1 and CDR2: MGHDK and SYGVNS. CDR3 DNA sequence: TGTGCCAGCACAGGGGAGTCCTATAATTCACTCCTCCACTTT. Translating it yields CASTGESYNSLLHF.

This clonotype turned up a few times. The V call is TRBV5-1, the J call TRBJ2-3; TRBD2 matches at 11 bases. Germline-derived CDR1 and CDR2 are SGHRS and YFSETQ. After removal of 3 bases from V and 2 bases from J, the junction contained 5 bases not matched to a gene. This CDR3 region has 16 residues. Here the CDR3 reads CASSSGTSGPTDTQYF. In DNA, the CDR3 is TGCGCCAGCAGCTCGGGGACTAGCGGACCCACAGATACGCAGTATTTT.

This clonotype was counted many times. The CDR3 is CSARARIQGTYNEQFF. The CDR3 DNA is TGCAGTGCTAGAGCTCGGATTCAGGGGACCTACAATGAGCAGTTCTTC. This rearrangement joins TRBV20-1 to TRBJ2-1, with D tentatively TRBD1 (6 bases). The V end lost 1 base, the J end lost 2 bases, and 15 bases lay between the germline ends. Germline V gene data show CDR1 as DFQATT and CDR2 as SNEGSKA (reference sequence). This CDR3 has 16 residues.

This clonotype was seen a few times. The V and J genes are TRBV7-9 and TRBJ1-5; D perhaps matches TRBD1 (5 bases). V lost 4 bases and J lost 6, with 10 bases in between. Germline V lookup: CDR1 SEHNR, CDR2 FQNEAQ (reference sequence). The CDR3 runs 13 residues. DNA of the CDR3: TGTGCCAGCAGCTCGGGGCAGCCTCAGCCCCAGCATTTT. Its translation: CASSSGQPQPQHF.

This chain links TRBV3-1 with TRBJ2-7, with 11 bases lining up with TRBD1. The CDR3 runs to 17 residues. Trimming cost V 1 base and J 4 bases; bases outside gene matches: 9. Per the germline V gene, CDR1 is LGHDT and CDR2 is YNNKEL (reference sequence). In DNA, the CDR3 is TGTGCCAGCAGCCAAGTGGGAGGGACAGGGGGATATTACGAGCAGTACTTC. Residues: CASSQVGGTGGYYEQYF.

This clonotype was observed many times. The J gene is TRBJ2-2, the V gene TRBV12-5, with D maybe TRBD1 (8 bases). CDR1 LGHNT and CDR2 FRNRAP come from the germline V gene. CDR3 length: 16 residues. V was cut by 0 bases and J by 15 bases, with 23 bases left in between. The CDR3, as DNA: TGTGCTAGTGGTTTGGTAATCGGAACCCGGACAGGGAGGGTGTTTTTT. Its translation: CASGLVIGTRTGRVFF.

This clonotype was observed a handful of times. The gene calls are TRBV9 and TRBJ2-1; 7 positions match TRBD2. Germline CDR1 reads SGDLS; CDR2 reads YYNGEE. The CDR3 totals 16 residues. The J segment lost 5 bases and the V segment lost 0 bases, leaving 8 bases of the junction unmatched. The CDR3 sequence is CASSVDYGGSHNEQFF. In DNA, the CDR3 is TGTGCCAGCAGCGTAGATTACGGCGGGAGTCACAATGAGCAGTTCTTC.

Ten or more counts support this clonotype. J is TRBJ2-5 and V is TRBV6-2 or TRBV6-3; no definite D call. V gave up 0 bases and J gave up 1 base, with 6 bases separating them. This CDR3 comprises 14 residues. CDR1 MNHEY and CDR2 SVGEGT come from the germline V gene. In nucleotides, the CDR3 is TGTGCCAGCAGTTACTCGACAATCCAAGAGACCCAGTACTTC. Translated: CASSYSTIQETQYF.

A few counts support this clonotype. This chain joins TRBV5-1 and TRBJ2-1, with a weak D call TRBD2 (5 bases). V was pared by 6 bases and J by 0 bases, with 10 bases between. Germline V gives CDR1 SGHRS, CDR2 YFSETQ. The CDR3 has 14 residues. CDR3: CASKRASSYNEQFF. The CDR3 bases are TGCGCCAGCAAGAGGGCTAGCTCCTACAATGAGCAGTTCTTC. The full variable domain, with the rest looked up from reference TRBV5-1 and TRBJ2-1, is KAGVTQTPRYLIKTRGQQVTLSCSPISGHRSVSWYQQTPGQGLQFLFEYFSETQRNKGNFPGRFSGRQFSNSRSEMNVSTLELGDSALYLCASKRASSYNEQFFGPGTRLTVL.

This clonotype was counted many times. The CDR3 loop is CASSLDRGAGFNEQFF. The CDR3 nucleotides are TGTGCCAGCAGCTTAGATCGGGGGGCGGGTTTCAATGAGCAGTTCTTC. The V gene is TRBV11-2, the J gene TRBJ2-1, with D tentatively TRBD2 (7 bases). The V end was cut by 0 bases, the J end by 6 bases, with 15 bases between. Germline V CDR1 and CDR2: SGHAT, FQNNGV. This CDR3 is 16 amino acids long.

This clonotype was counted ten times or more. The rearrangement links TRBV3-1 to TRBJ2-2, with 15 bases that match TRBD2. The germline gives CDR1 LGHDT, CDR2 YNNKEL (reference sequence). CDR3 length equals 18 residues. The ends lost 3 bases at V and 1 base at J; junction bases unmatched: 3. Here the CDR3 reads CASSHGLAGGLNTGELFF. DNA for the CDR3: TGTGCCAGCAGCCACGGACTAGCGGGAGGGCTGAACACCGGGGAGCTGTTTTTT.

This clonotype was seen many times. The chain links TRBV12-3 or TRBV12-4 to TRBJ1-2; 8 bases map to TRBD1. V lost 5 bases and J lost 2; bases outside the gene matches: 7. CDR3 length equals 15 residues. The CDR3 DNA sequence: TGTGCCAGCAGTCAAGGACAGGGAAGGAACTATGGCTACACCTTC. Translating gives CASSQGQGRNYGYTF.

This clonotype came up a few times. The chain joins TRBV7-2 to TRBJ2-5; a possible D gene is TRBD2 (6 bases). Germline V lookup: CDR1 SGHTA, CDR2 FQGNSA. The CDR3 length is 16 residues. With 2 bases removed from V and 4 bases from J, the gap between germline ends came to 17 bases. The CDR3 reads CASSLNHGWRGETQYF. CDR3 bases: TGTGCCAGCAGCTTAAACCATGGCTGGCGGGGAGAGACCCAGTACTTC. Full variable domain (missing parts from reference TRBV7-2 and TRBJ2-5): GAGVSQSPSNKVTEKGKDVELRCDPISGHTALYWYRQSLGQGLEFLIYFQGNSAPDKSGLPSDRFSAERTGGSVSTLTIQRTQQEDSAVYLCASSLNHGWRGETQYFGPGTRLLVL.

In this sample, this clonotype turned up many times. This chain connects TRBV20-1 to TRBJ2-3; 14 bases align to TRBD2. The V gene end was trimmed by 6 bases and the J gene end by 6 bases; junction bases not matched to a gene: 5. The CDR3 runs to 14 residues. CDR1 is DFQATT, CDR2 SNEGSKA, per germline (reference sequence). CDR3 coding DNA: TGCAGTGCGGAAAGACTAGCGGGAGGGGATACGCAGTATTTT. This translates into CSAERLAGGDTQYF.

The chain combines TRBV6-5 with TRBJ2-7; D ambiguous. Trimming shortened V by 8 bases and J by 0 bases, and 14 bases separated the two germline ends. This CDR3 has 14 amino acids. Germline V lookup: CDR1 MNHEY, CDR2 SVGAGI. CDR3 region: CASARSSPSYEQYF. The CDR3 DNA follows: TGTGCCAGCGCTCGGAGTAGCCCCTCCTACGAGCAGTACTTC.

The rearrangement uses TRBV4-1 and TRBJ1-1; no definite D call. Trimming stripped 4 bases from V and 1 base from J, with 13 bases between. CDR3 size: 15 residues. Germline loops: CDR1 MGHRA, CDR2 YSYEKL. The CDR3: CASSREKSGNTEAFF. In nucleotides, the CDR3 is TGCGCCAGCAGCCGAGAGAAGAGCGGGAACACTGAAGCTTTCTTT.

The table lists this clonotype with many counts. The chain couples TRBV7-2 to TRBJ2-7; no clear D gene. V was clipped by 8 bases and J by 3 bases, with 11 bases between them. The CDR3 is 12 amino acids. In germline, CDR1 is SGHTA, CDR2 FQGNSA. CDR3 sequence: CASPSYNYEQYF. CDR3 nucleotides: TGTGCCAGCCCCAGTTACAACTACGAGCAGTACTTC.